By share of the sample, the clone carrying this T cell receptor beta chain is medium-sized. The antigen remains unidentified. Germline V gene data show CDR1 as SGHAT and CDR2 as FQNNGV. J was trimmed by 4 bases and V by 0 bases; bases with no gene match: 8. The CDR3 loop spans 17 amino acids. The authors' processing: The distant-metastasis classifier for papillary thyroid cancer was built from CDR3 differences across clinicopathological groups. TCRdb reprocessed the PCR reads via MiXCR. The V and J calls shown here were made by TCRdb, not taken from the authors' results. Counted here are fewer than 20,000 clones, over 20% occurring once; the ten biggest clones make up about a sixth. The sample is drawn from a study of metastatic and nonmetastatic thyroid tumors. Study at large: Malignant and benign thyroid patients had repertoires compared in peripheral blood and tumor or nodule tissue. Study conclusions and caveats: The study reportedly found significantly higher TCR beta diversity in malignant thyroid tumors than benign nodules, in blood and tumor.

Not a single patient had been given any form of treatment at any point before undergoing thyroid surgery. This rearrangement joins TRBV11-2 to TRBJ1-2, with 10 bases identical to TRBD1. Sequencing was carried out using tumor tissue. The clonotype originates from a female donor with papillary thyroid cancer or a benign thyroid nodule (not recorded which). Some clones in this sample may be carry-over from other donors' samples. In nucleotides, the CDR3 is TGTGCCAGCAGCTTAGAGTACGGGACAGGGGTGACCTATGGCTACACCTTC. It specifies CASSLEYGTGVTYGYTF.